Listed below are T cell receptor beta chains from one sample, sequenced in a study of T cell changes during pregnancy in multiple sclerosis. Only in-frame clones appear in the TCRdb table, and some are missing; sequencing was by immunoSEQ multiplex PCR. The repertoire consists of fewer than 60,000 clones, with about 91% occurring once and the leading ten covering roughly a tenth. Sequenced here: CD8+ T cells from peripheral blood mononuclear cells, sampled after pregnancy. Source of these receptors: a female donor with multiple sclerosis, enrolled in a pregnancy study. CDR3s include the opening cysteine and the closing phenylalanine or tryptophan. Each record gives: clone size, J gene, V gene, D gene, CDR3 DNA, CDR3 protein. The D gene is left open where the match is weak. For some rows the clone size is stated as once, few or many, or as a class when expanded; others skip it.

NA,TRBJ2-7,TRBV5-3,TRBD2,TGTGCCACCGCGGGAGAGAGCGGAAGCTCCTACGAGCAGTACTTC,CATAGESGSSYEQYF
NA,TRBJ1-1,TRBV9,NA,TGTGCCAGCAGCCATCCCGGGGGGACGAACACTGAAGCTTTCTTT,CASSHPGGTNTEAFF
NA,TRBJ2-5,TRBV2,NA,TGTGCCAGCAGTGAAACTGAGTTGCAAGAGACCCAGTACTTC,CASSETELQETQYF
NA,TRBJ2-1,TRBV6-4,TRBD2,TGTGCCAGCAGTGACGACAGCGGGGGGGCCGGTGAGCAGTTCTTC,CASSDDSGGAGEQFF
NA,TRBJ1-2,TRBV2,NA,TGTGCCAGCAGCAGTACTAGACGGCTCTATGGCTACACCTTC,CASSSTRRLYGYTF
NA,TRBJ1-5,TRBV13,NA,TGTGCCAGCAGCTTGGGGAGGCAGCCCCAGCATTTT,CASSLGRQPQHF
NA,TRBJ2-7,TRBV7-9,TRBD2,TGTGCCAGCAGCCCCCGGGAGGGTTCCCTTTACGAGCAGTACTTC,CASSPREGSLYEQYF
NA,TRBJ1-1,TRBV2,NA,TGTGCCAGCAGGAAGGGACACCTGAACACTGAAGCTTTCTTT,CASRKGHLNTEAFF
NA,TRBJ2-3,TRBV6-5,TRBD2,TGTGCCAGCAGCCCGGGACTAGGTAGTGATACGCAGTATTTT,CASSPGLGSDTQYF
few,TRBJ1-2,TRBV6-1,NA,TGTGCCAGCAGTGAGGGTGATTCGGGGGGCTATGGCTACACCTTC,CASSEGDSGGYGYTF
NA,TRBJ2-7,TRBV29-1,NA,TGCAGCGTTCGACTAGGGGAGTACGAGCAGTACTTC,CSVRLGEYEQYF
NA,TRBJ2-7,TRBV2,NA,TGTGCCAGCAGTGATAGAGTGCTCTACGAGCAGTACTTC,CASSDRVLYEQYF
NA,TRBJ2-1,TRBV11-2,TRBD2,TGTGCCAGCAGCTTATTAACGGGGGGGTACAATGAGCAGTTCTTC,CASSLLTGGYNEQFF
NA,TRBJ1-1,TRBV7-9,NA,TGTGCCAGCAGCTTTGACATGAACACTGAAGCTTTCTTT,CASSFDMNTEAFF
NA,TRBJ1-1,TRBV4-1,NA,TGCGCCAGCAGCCAAGGGGTTAATGGGGCCACTGAAGCTTTCTTT,CASSQGVNGATEAFF
few,TRBJ1-1,TRBV20-1,NA,TGCAGTGCTGGACATGACACTGAAGCTTTCTTT,CSAGHDTEAFF
NA,TRBJ2-1,TRBV27,TRBD2,TGTGCCAGCAGTCTAGCGGGGGGATCCTACAATGAGCAGTTCTTC,CASSLAGGSYNEQFF
once,TRBJ2-3,TRBV7-9,TRBD2,TGTGCCAGCAGCACTTCTAGCGGGGGGGCCCCAGATACGCAGTATTTT,CASSTSSGGAPDTQYF
NA,TRBJ2-1,TRBV15,TRBD1,TGTGCCACCACTTCGACAGGGAGTAAGAATGAGCAGTTCTTC,CATTSTGSKNEQFF
NA,TRBJ1-2,TRBV7-2,TRBD1,TGTGCCAGCAGCTCTACACAGGGGGCGGGGGGCTACACCTTC,CASSSTQGAGGYTF
NA,TRBJ1-5,TRBV2,NA,TGTGCCAGCAGGGACTATAGCAATCAGCCCCAGCATTTT,CASRDYSNQPQHF
many,TRBJ2-1,TRBV4-1,NA,TGCGCCAGTACACCGGACAGCTACAATGAGCAGTTCTTC,CASTPDSYNEQFF
NA,TRBJ2-5,TRBV20-1,NA,TGCAGTGCTAGCTACCAAGAGACCCAGTACTTC,CSASYQETQYF
NA,TRBJ2-7,TRBV7-8,TRBD2,TGTGCCAGCAGCTTAGTTGTTACCACTAGCGGGGAACCGCTGCAGTACTTC,CASSLVVTTSGEPLQYF
NA,TRBJ2-7,TRBV27,NA,TGTGCCAGCAAGATGGGGAGAGATGTCTCCTACGAGCAGTACTTC,CASKMGRDVSYEQYF
NA,TRBJ2-3,TRBV6-4,TRBD2,TGTGCCAGCAGCTCGACCGCTAGCGGGGGGCCGGATACGCAGTATTTT,CASSSTASGGPDTQYF
NA,TRBJ2-7,TRBV6-6,TRBD1,TGTGCCAGCAGTTTCGGGACAGCCGAGCAGTACTTC,CASSFGTAEQYF
once,TRBJ2-3,TRBV7-8,TRBD2,TGTGCCAGCAGCTTAGCCAGGGGACTAGCGGGGTCGTCAGATACGCAGTATTTT,CASSLARGLAGSSDTQYF
NA,TRBJ1-1,TRBV6-1,TRBD1,TGTGCCAGCTTAGAGAGACAGGGAGTGTCTGAAGCTTTCTTT,CASLERQGVSEAFF
NA,TRBJ2-3,TRBV5-5,TRBD1,TGTGCCAGCAGCTTGTGGGTTGGACAGGGTACAGATACGCAGTATTTT,CASSLWVGQGTDTQYF
NA,TRBJ1-2,TRBV27,TRBD1,TGTGCCAGCGTCGACCCAACAGGGGTGGATGGCTACACCTTC,CASVDPTGVDGYTF